The clone carrying this T cell receptor (beta chain) was seen many times. The antigen is not known. The data originate from a study of T cell repertoires in cytomegalovirus infection. In the study overall: HLA-B-restricted CMV epitopes that are well studied, plus recently identified HLA-C-restricted ones, were used by the study. Broader study findings: Clonotypes of TCR beta that were HLA-C-restricted and CMV-specific dominated the ex vivo response.

TCRdb recomputed calls from the reads with MiXCR, one row per CDR3 protein. The repertoire has hundreds of thousands of distinct CDR3 sequences, under 35% of them found once; the top ten carry 20%. This CDR3 region has 14 residues. The germline CDR1 and CDR2 sequences are SGHTA and FQGNSA. J was trimmed by 9 bases and V by 4 bases; bases with no gene match: 7. This clonotype originated in a human donor in good health (CMV status not recorded). Some clones in this sample may be carry-over from other donors' samples. The chain joins TRBV7-2 to TRBJ2-1, with TRBD1 matching 9 bases. Here the sequenced sample was cultured PBMCs, taken from culture after CMV antigen stimulation. DNA of the CDR3: TGTGCCAGCAGCTCCACCACAGGGGGCAGTGAGCAGTTCTTC. Protein sequence: CASSSTTGGSEQFF.